This TCR beta chain emerged from a study of T cell responses to AZD1222 COVID-19 vaccine. This CDR3 spans 15 amino acids. Germline V gene sequence: CDR1 SGHTA, CDR2 FQGNSA. V lost 6 bases to trimming and J lost 0 bases, with 12 bases between them. Repertoires were generated with immunoSEQ multiplex PCR, while TCRdb's copy carries only in-frame clones and drops some. The sample yields 100,000 to 150,000 clones, over 75% seen once. This TCR came from an adult in good health. V is TRBV7-2 and J is TRBJ1-5, with D hard to call. Sequences were derived from peripheral blood, sampled on day 0 of AZD1222 vaccination. The CDR3: CASRLVLYSNQPQHF. The CDR3, as DNA: TGTGCCAGCAGGTTGGTACTATATAGCAATCAGCCCCAGCATTTT.